These T cell receptor beta chains were read from a single sample in a study of shared clonotypes between healthy human individuals. TCRdb's table, derived via immunoSEQ multiplex PCR, lists solely in-frame clones and lacks some. Among hundreds of thousands of clones listed, approximately 74% were seen once. Material for sequencing was memory CD4+ T cells sorted from blood. These receptors originate from a woman in her 30s in good health. Both conserved end residues are part of each CDR3. A D gene is named only where the DNA matches it firmly. Not all rows give a size; the values are once, few, many and, for expanded clones, a class.

cdr3_length	v_call	j_call	clone_size	d_call	cdr3_aa	cdr3_nt
16	TRBV19	TRBJ1-5	-	TRBD1	CASSIFDPTGGQPQHF	TGTGCCAGTAGTATTTTTGACCCGACAGGGGGTCAGCCCCAGCATTTT
15	TRBV27	TRBJ2-7	-	TRBD2	CASSRRGSSTYEQYF	TGTGCCAGCAGTCGGCGGGGGAGCTCCACCTACGAGCAGTACTTC
15	TRBV5-4	TRBJ2-1	once	TRBD1	CASSFTAGGGGEQFF	TGTGCCAGCAGCTTTACCGCAGGGGGTGGGGGTGAGCAGTTCTTC
14	TRBV5-6	TRBJ2-1	-	-	CASSAGTVNNEQFF	TGTGCCAGCAGCGCCGGGACGGTCAACAATGAGCAGTTCTTC
15	TRBV2	TRBJ1-2	-	TRBD1	CASREGQESFFGYTF	TGTGCCAGCAGAGAGGGACAGGAATCGTTCTTTGGCTACACCTTC
16	TRBV6-5	TRBJ1-3	-	-	CASSYDGGLPGNTIYF	TGTGCCAGCAGTTACGACGGGGGCTTACCTGGAAACACCATATATTTT
13	TRBV28	TRBJ1-1	-	-	CASSFMLNTEAFF	TGTGCCAGCAGTTTCATGCTGAACACTGAAGCTTTCTTT
11	TRBV30	TRBJ1-1	-	-	CAWNGKGVAFF	TGTGCCTGGAACGGAAAGGGGGTGGCTTTCTTT
15	TRBV4-1	TRBJ1-5	-	TRBD1	CASSHRLGQNQPQHF	TGCGCCAGCAGCCACCGCCTGGGACAGAATCAGCCCCAGCATTTT
13	TRBV7-6	TRBJ1-2	few	-	CASSLGTDYGYTF	TGTGCCAGCAGCCTCGGGACGGACTATGGCTACACCTTC
14	TRBV28	TRBJ1-3	-	-	CASSLERSGNTIYF	TGTGCCAGCAGTTTAGAAAGGTCTGGAAACACCATATATTTT
13	TRBV6-5	TRBJ1-1	-	-	CASRSYQNTEAFF	TGTGCCAGCAGGAGTTATCAGAACACTGAAGCTTTCTTT
12	TRBV6-5	TRBJ1-2	few	-	CASRPRRSGYTF	TGTGCCAGCAGGCCCAGGAGGAGCGGCTACACCTTC
12	TRBV28	TRBJ2-5	-	-	CASRTYQETQYF	TGTGCCAGCAGGACTTATCAAGAGACCCAGTACTTC
15	TRBV5-1	TRBJ2-3	-	TRBD2	CASSSPSGSADTQYF	TGCGCCAGCAGCTCCCCTAGCGGGAGCGCAGATACGCAGTATTTT
15	TRBV10-1	TRBJ2-3	many	-	CASSPYKGGTDTQYF	TGCGCCAGCAGCCCTTACAAGGGCGGCACAGATACGCAGTATTTT
15	TRBV23-1	TRBJ2-7	-	-	CASSQSKGLCYEQYF	TGCGCCAGCAGTCAATCAAAGGGGCTGTGCTACGAGCAGTACTTC
17	TRBV5-1	TRBJ1-2	-	-	CASSPRPLRDWNYGYTF	TGCGCCAGCAGCCCACGCCCCCTCAGGGATTGGAACTATGGCTACACCTTC
17	TRBV7-9	TRBJ2-1	-	TRBD2	CASSARLAGGIKKEQFF	TGTGCCAGCAGCGCGAGACTAGCGGGAGGGATAAAAAAGGAGCAGTTCTTC
14	TRBV19	TRBJ1-1	once	-	CASTSGGADTEAFF	TGTGCCAGTACCTCGGGAGGGGCCGACACTGAAGCTTTCTTT
12	TRBV30	TRBJ2-7	few	-	CAWKAGAYEQYF	TGTGCCTGGAAGGCAGGAGCCTACGAGCAGTACTTC
13	TRBV29-1	TRBJ2-1	-	TRBD2	CSVRTSGGNEQFF	TGCAGCGTTAGGACTAGCGGGGGCAATGAGCAGTTCTTC
13	TRBV10-3	TRBJ1-1	-	-	CAISLELQSEAFF	TGTGCCATCAGCCTCGAATTACAATCTGAAGCTTTCTTT
16	TRBV2	TRBJ2-3	few	-	CASSEASSGSTDTQYF	TGTGCCAGCAGTGAAGCGAGCAGCGGGAGCACAGATACGCAGTATTTT
14	TRBV11-3	TRBJ2-2	-	TRBD2	CASSSGLITGELFF	TGTGCCAGCAGCTCGGGACTAATCACCGGGGAGCTGTTTTTT
15	TRBV5-1	TRBJ1-4	once	TRBD1	CASSIWDSGNEKLFF	TGCGCCAGCAGCATATGGGACAGTGGTAATGAAAAACTGTTTTTT
14	TRBV10-3	TRBJ2-7	-	-	CAISESRTAYEQYF	TGTGCCATCAGTGAGTCCAGGACAGCCTACGAGCAGTACTTC
15	TRBV5-1	TRBJ1-2	-	TRBD1	CASRFGTGDHYGYTF	TGCGCCAGCAGATTCGGGACAGGGGACCACTATGGCTACACCTTC
14	TRBV6-1	TRBJ1-1	once	TRBD1	CASSLQGGGTEAFF	TGTGCCAGCAGTTTACAGGGGGGCGGCACTGAAGCTTTCTTT
19	TRBV5-3	TRBJ1-5	few	TRBD1	CARSRTGQVGSRINQPQHF	TGTGCCAGAAGCCGGACCGGACAGGTTGGTTCGCGAATTAATCAGCCCCAGCATTTT
16	TRBV11-1	TRBJ2-7	-	TRBD1	CASTRDGTGGSYEQYF	TGTGCCAGCACTCGGGATGGGACAGGGGGTTCCTACGAGCAGTACTTC
13	TRBV21-1	TRBJ2-1	-	-	CARIRDSYNEQFF	TGTGCCAGAATCAGGGACTCCTACAATGAGCAGTTCTTC
17	TRBV21-1	TRBJ2-3	-	-	CASSTRFSGRSPDTQYF	TGTGCCAGCAGCACTCGATTTAGCGGGAGGTCTCCAGATACGCAGTATTTT
14	TRBV12-1	TRBJ1-4	-	-	CASSFRVTNEKLFF	TGTGCCAGCAGCTTCCGGGTCACTAATGAAAAACTGTTTTTT
15	TRBV11-2	TRBJ2-3	once	-	CASSLVTPGADTQYF	TGTGCCAGCAGCTTAGTTACTCCAGGCGCAGATACGCAGTATTTT
17	TRBV5-6	TRBJ2-2	few	TRBD2	CASSLWSSGIRTGELFF	TGTGCCAGCAGCTTGTGGTCTAGCGGGATAAGGACCGGGGAGCTGTTTTTT
14	TRBV6-5	TRBJ1-2	-	-	CASSYSHGNYGYTF	TGTGCCAGCAGTTACTCGCACGGAAACTATGGCTACACCTTC
14	TRBV6-1	TRBJ2-7	-	-	CASSERPAGIEQYF	TGTGCCAGCAGTGAACGCCCTGCAGGTATCGAGCAGTACTTC
16	TRBV7-3	TRBJ2-3	-	-	CASSISASPGLDTQYF	TGTGCCAGCAGCATATCGGCTAGTCCGGGACTCGATACGCAGTATTTT
17	TRBV19	TRBJ2-1	few	TRBD1	CASSIDSGTGGYNEQFF	TGTGCCAGTAGTATAGATTCCGGGACAGGGGGGTACAATGAGCAGTTCTTC
11	TRBV6-5	TRBJ2-7	-	TRBD2	CASQRDYEQYF	TGTGCCAGTCAGCGGGACTACGAGCAGTACTTC
15	TRBV27	TRBJ2-5	-	-	CASSLKGQYQETQYF	TGTGCCAGCAGTTTAAAGGGGCAGTACCAAGAGACCCAGTACTTC
10	TRBV10-1	TRBJ1-1	many	TRBD1	CALGTAKAFF	TGCGCCCTCGGGACAGCGAAAGCTTTCTTT
16	TRBV19	TRBJ2-2	-	TRBD2	CASSSPGLANTGELFF	TGTGCCAGTAGCTCCCCGGGACTAGCGAACACCGGGGAGCTGTTTTTT
13	TRBV7-8	TRBJ2-3	few	-	CASSLLGSDTQYF	TGTGCCAGCAGCTTACTGGGGTCAGATACGCAGTATTTT
14	TRBV9	TRBJ2-1	once	-	CASSVLPAGYEQFF	TGTGCCAGCAGCGTACTACCCGCGGGTTATGAGCAGTTCTTC
15	TRBV30	TRBJ1-4	-	TRBD1	CAWSAQGVRNEKLFF	TGTGCCTGGAGTGCACAGGGGGTGAGGAATGAAAAACTGTTTTTT